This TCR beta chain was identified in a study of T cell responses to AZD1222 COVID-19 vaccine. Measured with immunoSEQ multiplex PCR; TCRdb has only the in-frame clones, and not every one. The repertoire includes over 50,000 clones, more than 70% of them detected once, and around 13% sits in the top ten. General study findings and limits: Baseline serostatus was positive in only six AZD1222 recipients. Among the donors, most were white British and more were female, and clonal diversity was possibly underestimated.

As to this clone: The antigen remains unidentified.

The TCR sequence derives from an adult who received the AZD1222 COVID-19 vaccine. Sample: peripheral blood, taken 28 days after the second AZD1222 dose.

CDR3 coding DNA: TGTGCCAGCAGCCAACTCCAATCGTACGCCTCAGATACGCAGTATTTT. Translation gives CASSQLQSYASDTQYF. This sequence joins TRBV3-1 (or the pseudogene TRBV3-2) and TRBJ2-3; D unclear. Germline V CDR1 and CDR2: LGHDT, YNNKEL (reference sequence). CDR3 length: 16 amino acids. With 2 bases removed from V and 4 bases from J, the gap between germline ends came to 16 bases.